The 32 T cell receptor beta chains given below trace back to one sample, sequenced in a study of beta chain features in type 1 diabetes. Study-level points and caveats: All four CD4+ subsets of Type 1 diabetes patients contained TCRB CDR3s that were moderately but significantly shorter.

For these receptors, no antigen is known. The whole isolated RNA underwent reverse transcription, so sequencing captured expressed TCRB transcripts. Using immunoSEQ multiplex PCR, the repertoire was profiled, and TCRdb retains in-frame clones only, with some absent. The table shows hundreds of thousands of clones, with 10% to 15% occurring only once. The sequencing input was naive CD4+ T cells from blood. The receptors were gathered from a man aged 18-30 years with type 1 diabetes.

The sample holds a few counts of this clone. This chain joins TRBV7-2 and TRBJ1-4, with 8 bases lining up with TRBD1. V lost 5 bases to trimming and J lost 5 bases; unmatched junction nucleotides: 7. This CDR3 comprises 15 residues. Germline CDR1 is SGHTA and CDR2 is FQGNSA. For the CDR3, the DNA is TGTGCCAGCAGCGACCCGACAGGGGCAAATGAAAAACTGTTTTTT. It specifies CASSDPTGANEKLFF.

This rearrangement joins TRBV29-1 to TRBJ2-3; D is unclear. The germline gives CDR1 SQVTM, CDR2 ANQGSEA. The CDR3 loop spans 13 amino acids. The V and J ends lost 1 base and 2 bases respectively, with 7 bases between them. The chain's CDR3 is CSVEVQDTDTQYF. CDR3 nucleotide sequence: TGCAGCGTTGAAGTTCAGGACACAGATACGCAGTATTTT.

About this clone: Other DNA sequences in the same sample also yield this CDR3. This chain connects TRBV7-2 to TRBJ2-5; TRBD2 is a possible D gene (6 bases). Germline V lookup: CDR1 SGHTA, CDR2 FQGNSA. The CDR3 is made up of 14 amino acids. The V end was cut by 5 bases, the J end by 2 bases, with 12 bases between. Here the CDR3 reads CASSLNGGQETQYF. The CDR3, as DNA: TGTGCCAGCAGCCTCAATGGGGGGCAAGAGACCCAGTACTTC. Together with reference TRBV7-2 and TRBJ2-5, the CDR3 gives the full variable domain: GAGVSQSPSNKVTEKGKDVELRCDPISGHTALYWYRQSLGQGLEFLIYFQGNSAPDKSGLPSDRFSAERTGGSVSTLTIQRTQQEDSAVYLCASSLNGGQETQYFGPGTRLLVL.

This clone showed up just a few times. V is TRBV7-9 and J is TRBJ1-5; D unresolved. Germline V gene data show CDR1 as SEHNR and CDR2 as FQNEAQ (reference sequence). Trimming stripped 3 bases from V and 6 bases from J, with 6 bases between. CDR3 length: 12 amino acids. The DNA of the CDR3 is TGTGCCAGCAGCTTCCCGGGTCAGCCCCAGCATTTT. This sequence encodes CASSFPGQPQHF.

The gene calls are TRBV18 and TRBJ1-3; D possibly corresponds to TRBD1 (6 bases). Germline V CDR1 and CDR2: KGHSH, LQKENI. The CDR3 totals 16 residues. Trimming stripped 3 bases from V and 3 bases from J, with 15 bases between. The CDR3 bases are TGTGCCAGCTCACCTTCGACAGGCTTATATGGAAACACCATATATTTT. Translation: CASSPSTGLYGNTIYF.

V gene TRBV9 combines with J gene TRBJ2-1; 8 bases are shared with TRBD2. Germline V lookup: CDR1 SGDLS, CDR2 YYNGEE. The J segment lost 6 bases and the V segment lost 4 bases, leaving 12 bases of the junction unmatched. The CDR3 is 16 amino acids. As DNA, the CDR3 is TGTGCCAGCAGCCCCCGTCCGGGGGGGCTCCCCAATGAGCAGTTCTTC. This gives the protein CASSPRPGGLPNEQFF. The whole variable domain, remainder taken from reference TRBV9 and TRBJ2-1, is DSGVTQTPKHLITATGQRVTLRCSPRSGDLSVYWYQQSLDQGLQFLIQYYNGEERAKGNILERFSAQQFPDLHSELNLSSLELGDSALYFCASSPRPGGLPNEQFFGPGTRLTVL.

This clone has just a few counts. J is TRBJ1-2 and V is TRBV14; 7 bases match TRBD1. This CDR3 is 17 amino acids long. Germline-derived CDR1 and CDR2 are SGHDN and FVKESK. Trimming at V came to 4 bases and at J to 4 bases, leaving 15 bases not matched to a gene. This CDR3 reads CASSLMRGDSHSYGYTF. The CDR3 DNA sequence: TGTGCCAGCAGCCTGATGCGAGGGGACAGCCACTCCTATGGCTACACCTTC.

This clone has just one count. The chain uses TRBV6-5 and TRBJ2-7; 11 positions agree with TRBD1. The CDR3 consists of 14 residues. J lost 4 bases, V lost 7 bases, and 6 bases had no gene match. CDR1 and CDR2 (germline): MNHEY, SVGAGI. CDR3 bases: TGTGCCAGCAATCGGGGACAGGGGGGATACGAGCAGTACTTC. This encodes CASNRGQGGYEQYF.

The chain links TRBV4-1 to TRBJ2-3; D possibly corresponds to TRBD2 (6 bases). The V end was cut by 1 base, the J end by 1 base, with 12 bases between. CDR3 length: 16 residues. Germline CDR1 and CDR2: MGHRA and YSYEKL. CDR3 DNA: TGCGCCAGCAGCCAAGTTGTTATAGCGGGCACAGATACGCAGTATTTT. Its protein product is CASSQVVIAGTDTQYF.

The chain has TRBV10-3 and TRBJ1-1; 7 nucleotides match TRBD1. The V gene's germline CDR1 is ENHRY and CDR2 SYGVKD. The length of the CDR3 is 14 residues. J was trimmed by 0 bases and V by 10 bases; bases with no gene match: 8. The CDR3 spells CATASGTVNTEAFF. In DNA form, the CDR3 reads TGTGCCACTGCCTCCGGGACAGTGAACACTGAAGCTTTCTTT.

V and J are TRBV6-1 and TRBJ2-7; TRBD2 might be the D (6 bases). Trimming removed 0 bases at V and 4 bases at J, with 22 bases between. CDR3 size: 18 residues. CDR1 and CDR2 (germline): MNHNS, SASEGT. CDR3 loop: CASSEALRGWGEDYEQYF. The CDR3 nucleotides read TGTGCCAGCAGTGAAGCGCTTCGCGGTTGGGGGGAGGATTACGAGCAGTACTTC.

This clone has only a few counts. The CDR3 spells CASSPQDLNTEAFF. CDR3 bases: TGTGCCAGCAGTCCCCAGGACCTGAACACTGAAGCTTTCTTT. V usage is TRBV6-5 and J usage is TRBJ1-1; no firm D call. CDR1 MNHEY and CDR2 SVGAGI come from the germline V gene. With 5 bases removed from V and 0 bases from J, the gap between germline ends came to 10 bases. The CDR3 spans 14 residues.

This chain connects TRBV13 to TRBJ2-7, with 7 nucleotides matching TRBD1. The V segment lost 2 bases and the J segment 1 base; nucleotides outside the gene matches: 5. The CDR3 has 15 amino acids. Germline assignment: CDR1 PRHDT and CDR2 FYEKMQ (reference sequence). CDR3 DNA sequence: TGTGCCAGCAGCTTAACGGGACAGTGGTCCTACGAGCAGTACTTC. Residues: CASSLTGQWSYEQYF.

The chain's CDR3 is CASSLDPTGWTNEKLFF. CDR3 nucleotide sequence: TGCGCCAGCAGCTTGGACCCTACAGGGTGGACTAATGAAAAACTGTTTTTT. The rearrangement uses TRBV5-1 and TRBJ1-4; maybe TRBD1 (6 bases). The germline V gene encodes CDR1 SGHRS and CDR2 YFSETQ. The V end was cut by 0 bases, the J end by 2 bases, with 14 bases between. This CDR3 spans 17 amino acids.

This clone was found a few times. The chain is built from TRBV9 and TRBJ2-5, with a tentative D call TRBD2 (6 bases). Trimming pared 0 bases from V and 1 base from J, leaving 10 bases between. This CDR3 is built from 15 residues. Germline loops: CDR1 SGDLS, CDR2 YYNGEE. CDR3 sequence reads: CASSVGLGGQETQYF. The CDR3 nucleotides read TGTGCCAGCAGCGTAGGGCTCGGGGGCCAAGAGACCCAGTACTTC.

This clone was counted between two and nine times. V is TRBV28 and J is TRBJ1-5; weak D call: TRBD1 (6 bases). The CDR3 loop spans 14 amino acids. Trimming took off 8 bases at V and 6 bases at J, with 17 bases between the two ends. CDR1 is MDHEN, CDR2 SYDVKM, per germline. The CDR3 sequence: CASGQISGGQPQHF. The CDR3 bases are TGTGCCAGCGGACAGATCTCCGGGGGTCAGCCCCAGCATTTT.

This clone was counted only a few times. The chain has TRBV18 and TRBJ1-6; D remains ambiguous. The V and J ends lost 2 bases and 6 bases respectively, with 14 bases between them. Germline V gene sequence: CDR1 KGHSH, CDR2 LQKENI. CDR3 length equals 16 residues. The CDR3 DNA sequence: TGTGCCAGCTCACCAGCGGCTCGACCTCTTAATTCACCCCTCCACTTT. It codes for CASSPAARPLNSPLHF.

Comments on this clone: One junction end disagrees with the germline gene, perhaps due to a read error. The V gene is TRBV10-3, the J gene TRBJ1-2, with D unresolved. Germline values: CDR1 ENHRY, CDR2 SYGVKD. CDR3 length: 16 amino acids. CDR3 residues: CAIRESGRGRNYGYTF. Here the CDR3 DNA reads TGTGCCATCCGTGAGTCTGGGAGAGGCAGGAACTATGGCTACACCTTC.

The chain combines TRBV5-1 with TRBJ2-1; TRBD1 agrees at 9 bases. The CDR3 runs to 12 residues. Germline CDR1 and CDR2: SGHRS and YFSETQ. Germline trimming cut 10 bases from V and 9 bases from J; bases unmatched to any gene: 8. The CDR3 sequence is CAGGTGYGEQFF. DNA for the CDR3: TGCGCCGGCGGGACAGGGTACGGTGAGCAGTTCTTC.

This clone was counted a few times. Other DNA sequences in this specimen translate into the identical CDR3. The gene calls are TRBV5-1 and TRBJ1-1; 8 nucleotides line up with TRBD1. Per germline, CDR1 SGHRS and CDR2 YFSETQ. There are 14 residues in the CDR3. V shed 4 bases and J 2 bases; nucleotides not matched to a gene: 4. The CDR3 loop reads CASSLGQVNTEAFF. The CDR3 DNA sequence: TGCGCCAGCAGCCTGGGACAGGTTAACACTGAAGCTTTCTTT.

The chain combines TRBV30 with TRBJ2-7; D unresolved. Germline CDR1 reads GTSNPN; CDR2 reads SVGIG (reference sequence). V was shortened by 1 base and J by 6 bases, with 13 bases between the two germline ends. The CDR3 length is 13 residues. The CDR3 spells CAWSGRSLGEQYF. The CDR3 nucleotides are TGTGCCTGGAGTGGCAGGTCCCTAGGCGAGCAGTACTTC.

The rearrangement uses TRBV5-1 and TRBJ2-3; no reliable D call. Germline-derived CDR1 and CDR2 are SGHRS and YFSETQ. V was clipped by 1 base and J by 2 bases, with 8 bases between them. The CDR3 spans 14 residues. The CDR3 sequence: CASSLQPSTDTQYF. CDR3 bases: TGCGCCAGCAGCTTGCAACCGTCCACAGATACGCAGTATTTT.

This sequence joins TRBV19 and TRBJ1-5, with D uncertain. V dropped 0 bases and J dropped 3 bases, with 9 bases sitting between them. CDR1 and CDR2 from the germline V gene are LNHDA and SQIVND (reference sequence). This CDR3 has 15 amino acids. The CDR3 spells CASSIEDGNNQPQHF. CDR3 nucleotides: TGTGCCAGTAGTATAGAGGATGGCAACAATCAGCCCCAGCATTTT.

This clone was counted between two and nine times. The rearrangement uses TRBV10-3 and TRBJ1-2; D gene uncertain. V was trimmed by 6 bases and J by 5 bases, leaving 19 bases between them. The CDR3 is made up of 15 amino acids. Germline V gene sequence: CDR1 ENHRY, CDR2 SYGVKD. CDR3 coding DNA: TGTGCCATCAGGCGGGGATCTCAGGACCCTTATGGCTACACCTTC. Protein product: CAIRRGSQDPYGYTF.

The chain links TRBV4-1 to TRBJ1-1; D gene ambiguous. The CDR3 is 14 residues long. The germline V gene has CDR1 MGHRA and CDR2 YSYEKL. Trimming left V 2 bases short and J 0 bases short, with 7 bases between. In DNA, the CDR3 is TGCGCCAGCAGCCAACCTGTAGTGAACACTGAAGCTTTCTTT. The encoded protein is CASSQPVVNTEAFF.

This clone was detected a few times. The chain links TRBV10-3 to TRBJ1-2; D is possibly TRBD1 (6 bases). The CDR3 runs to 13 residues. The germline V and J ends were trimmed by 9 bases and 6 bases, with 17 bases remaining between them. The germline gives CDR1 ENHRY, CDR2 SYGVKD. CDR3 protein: CAISRDNKDGYTF. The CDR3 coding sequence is TGTGCCATTAGCAGGGACAATAAGGATGGCTACACCTTC.

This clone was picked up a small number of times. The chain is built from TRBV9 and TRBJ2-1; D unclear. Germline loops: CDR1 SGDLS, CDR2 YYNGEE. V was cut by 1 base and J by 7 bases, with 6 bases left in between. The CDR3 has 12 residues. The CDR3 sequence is CASSVIQNEQFF. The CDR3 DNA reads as TGTGCCAGCAGCGTAATCCAAAATGAGCAGTTCTTC.

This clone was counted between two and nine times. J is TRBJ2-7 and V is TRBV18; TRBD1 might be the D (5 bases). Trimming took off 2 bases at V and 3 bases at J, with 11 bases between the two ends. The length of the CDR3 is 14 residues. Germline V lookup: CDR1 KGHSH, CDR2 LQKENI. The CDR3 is CASSPEGALYEQYF. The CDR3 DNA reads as TGTGCCAGCTCACCAGAAGGGGCTCTCTACGAGCAGTACTTC.

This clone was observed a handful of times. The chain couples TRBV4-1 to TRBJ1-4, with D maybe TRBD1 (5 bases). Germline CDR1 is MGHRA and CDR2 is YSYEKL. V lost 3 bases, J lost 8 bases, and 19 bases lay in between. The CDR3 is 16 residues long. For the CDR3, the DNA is TGCGCCAGCAGCCAGATAGACGGTTCCTGGGGCGAAAAACTGTTTTTT. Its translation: CASSQIDGSWGEKLFF.

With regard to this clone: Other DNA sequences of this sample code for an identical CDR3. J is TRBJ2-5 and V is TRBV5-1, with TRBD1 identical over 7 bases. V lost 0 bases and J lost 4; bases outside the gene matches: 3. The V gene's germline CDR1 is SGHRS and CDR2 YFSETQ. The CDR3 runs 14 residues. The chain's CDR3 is CASSLGQGGETQYF. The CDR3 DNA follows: TGCGCCAGCAGCTTGGGACAGGGTGGAGAGACCCAGTACTTC.

In DNA, the CDR3 is TGTGCCAGCAGCCGTGGCCTCGGGAAACTGTTTTTT. Residues: CASSRGLGKLFF. V gene TRBV14 combines with J gene TRBJ1-4; no clear D. Trimming left V 4 bases short and J 11 bases short, with 11 bases between. CDR1 and CDR2 (germline): SGHDN, FVKESK. This CDR3 comprises 12 residues. Full variable domain (outside the CDR3, taken from reference TRBV14 and TRBJ1-4): EAGVTQFPSHSVIEKGQTVTLRCDPISGHDNLYWYRRVMGKEIKFLLHFVKESKQDESGMPNNRFLAERTGGTYSTLKVQPAELEDSGVYFCASSRGLGKLFFGSGTQLSVL.

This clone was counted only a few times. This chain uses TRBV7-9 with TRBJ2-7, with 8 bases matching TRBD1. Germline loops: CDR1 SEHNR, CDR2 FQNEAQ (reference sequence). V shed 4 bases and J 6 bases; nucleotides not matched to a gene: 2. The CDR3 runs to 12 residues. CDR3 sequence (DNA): TGTGCCAGCAGCTCTACAGGGGGCGAGCAGTACTTC. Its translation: CASSSTGGEQYF. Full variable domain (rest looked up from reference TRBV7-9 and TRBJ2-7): DTGVSQNPRHKITKRGQNVTFRCDPISEHNRLYWYRQTLGQGPEFLTYFQNEAQLEKSRLLSDRFSAERPKGSFSTLEIQRTEQGDSAMYLCASSSTGGEQYFGPGTRLTVT.